The source of this T cell receptor beta chain is a study of blood T cells in healthy people across ages. Study results and caveats: There were more naive CD4+ cells and higher diversity in long-lived donors than in aged donors. A strong correlation was seen between TCR beta diversity and naive T cell percentage.

With respect to this clonotype: Its target is not known.

There are 19 residues in the CDR3. V lost 2 bases, J lost 0 bases, and 17 bases lay in between. Germline CDR1 reads MNHEY; CDR2 reads SVGAGI. Per-sample yields of isolated PBMCs were at least 6 million. Primers used in a second PCR of about 6 to 12 cycles were a sample-barcoded 5' primer and a J-beta primer mix. There were at least 2.5 million CDR3-containing paired-end reads obtained from each sample. TCRdb ran MiXCR on the 5' RACE reads and lists one entry per CDR3 protein. The table includes some 1.7 million distinct CDR3 sequences, about 30% detected once. Source material: blood. This chain uses TRBV6-5 with TRBJ2-6, with D perhaps given as TRBD1 or TRBD2 (5 bases each). This receptor was identified in a woman between 25 and 40 years old in good health. CDR3: CASSYRGSRRSSGANVLTF. DNA of the CDR3: TGTGCCAGCAGTTACCGGGGCAGTCGCCGAAGCTCTGGGGCCAACGTCCTGACTTTC.